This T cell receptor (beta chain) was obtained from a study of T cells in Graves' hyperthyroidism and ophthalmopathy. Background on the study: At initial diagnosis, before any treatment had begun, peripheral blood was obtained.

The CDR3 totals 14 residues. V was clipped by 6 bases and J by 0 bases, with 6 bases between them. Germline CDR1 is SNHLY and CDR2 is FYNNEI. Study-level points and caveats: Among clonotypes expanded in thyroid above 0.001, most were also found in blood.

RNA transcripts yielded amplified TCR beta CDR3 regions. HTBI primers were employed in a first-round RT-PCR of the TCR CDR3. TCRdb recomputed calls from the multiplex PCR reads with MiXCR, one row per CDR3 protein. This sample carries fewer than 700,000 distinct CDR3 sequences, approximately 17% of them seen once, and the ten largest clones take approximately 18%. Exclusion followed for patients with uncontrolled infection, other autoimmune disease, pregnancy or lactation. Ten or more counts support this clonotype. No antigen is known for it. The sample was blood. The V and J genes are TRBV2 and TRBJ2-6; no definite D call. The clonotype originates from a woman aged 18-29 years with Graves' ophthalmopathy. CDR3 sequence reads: CASSIPSGANVLTF. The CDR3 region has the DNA TGTGCCAGCAGCATACCCTCTGGGGCCAACGTCCTGACTTTC.